This T cell receptor (beta chain) was recovered during a study of tumor-infiltrating lymphocytes in primary liver carcinoma. Study at large: The yield of productive TCRbeta reads per sample was roughly 3.5 to 7.13 million and was similar across tissue types. Study observations and caveats: Against blood, tumors held a significantly higher top-250-clone fraction (p = 0.039).

Both RNA and DNA were isolated together from approximately 22-30 mg of bulk tissue that had not been sorted. On this clonotype: Its specificity is unknown. One end of the junction fails to match germline, which may point to a read error.

From approximately 0.5 ug of total RNA, TCR beta-specific cDNA was reverse-transcribed using a constant-region primer. Each TCR beta library was derived from three nested multiplex PCR rounds that employed slightly modified ARM-PCR. Using its own MiXCR run on the multiplex PCR reads, TCRdb lists one record per CDR3 protein. Among some 95,000 distinct CDR3 sequences, 68% were seen once, and the ten largest hold around 25%. Sequencing was performed on tumor-adjacent normal liver tissue. The receptor's source is a man aged 40-50 years with primary liver carcinoma and hepatitis B virus infection.

The CDR3 DNA follows: TGCGCCAGCAACCAAGGTCCCCGGGATGGCCGAGGTGAGCAGTTCTTC. It specifies CASNQGPRDGRGEQFF. This rearrangement joins TRBV4-1 to TRBJ2-1; maybe TRBD2 (5 bases). In germline, CDR1 is MGHRA, CDR2 YSYEKL. The CDR3 length is 16 residues.